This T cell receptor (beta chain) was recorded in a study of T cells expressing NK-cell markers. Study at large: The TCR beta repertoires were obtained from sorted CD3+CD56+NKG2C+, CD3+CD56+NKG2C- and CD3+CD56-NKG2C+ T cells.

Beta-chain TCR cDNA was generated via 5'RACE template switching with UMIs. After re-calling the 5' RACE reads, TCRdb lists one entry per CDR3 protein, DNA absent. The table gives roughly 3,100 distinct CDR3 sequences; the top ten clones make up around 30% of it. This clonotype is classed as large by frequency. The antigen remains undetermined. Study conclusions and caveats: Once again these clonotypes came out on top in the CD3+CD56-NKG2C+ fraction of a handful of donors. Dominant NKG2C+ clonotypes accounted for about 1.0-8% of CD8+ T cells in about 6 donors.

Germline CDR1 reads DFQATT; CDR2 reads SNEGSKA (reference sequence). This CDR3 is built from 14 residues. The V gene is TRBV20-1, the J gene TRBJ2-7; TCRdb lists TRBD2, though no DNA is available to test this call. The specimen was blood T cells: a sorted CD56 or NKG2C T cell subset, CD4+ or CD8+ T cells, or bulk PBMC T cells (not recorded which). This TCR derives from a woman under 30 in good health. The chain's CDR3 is CSAASSGRGYEQYF.